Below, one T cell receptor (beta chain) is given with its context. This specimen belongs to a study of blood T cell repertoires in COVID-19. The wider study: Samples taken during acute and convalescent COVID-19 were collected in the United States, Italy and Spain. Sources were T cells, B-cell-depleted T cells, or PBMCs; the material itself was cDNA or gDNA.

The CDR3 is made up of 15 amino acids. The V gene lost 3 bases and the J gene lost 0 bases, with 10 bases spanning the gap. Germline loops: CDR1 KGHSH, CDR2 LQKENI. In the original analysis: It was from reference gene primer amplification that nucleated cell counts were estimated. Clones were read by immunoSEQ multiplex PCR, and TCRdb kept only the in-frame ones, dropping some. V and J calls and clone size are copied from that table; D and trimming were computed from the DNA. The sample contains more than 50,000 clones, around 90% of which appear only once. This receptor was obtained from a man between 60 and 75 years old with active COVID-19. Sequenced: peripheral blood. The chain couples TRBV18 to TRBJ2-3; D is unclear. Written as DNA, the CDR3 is TGTGCCAGCTCACCCCGCGCCTCCAGCACAGATACGCAGTATTTT. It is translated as CASSPRASSTDTQYF.